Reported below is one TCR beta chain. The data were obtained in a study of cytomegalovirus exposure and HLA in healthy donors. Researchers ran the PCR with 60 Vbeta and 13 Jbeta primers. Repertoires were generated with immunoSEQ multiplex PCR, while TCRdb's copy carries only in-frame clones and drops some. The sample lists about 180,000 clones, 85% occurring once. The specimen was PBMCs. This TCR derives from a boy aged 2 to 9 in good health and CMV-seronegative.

CDR3 DNA sequence: TGTGCCAGCAGCTCACTACAGGGCGGGGGGTCTGGAAACACCATATATTTT. Its protein product is CASSSLQGGGSGNTIYF. The chain links TRBV5-4 to TRBJ1-3; D perhaps matches TRBD1 (6 bases). The CDR3 contains 17 residues. Germline V gene lookup returns CDR1 SGHNT and CDR2 YYREEE (reference sequence). Deletions cut 3 bases from V and 1 base from J, with 17 bases between.